One and the same sample provided the 9 T cell receptor beta chains below, sequenced in a study of early T cells in non-severe SARS-CoV-2 infection. TCRdb called the 5' RACE reads again in MiXCR, with one record for every CDR3 protein. In the table there are about 80,000 distinct CDR3 sequences, 5% of which are singletons. The sample in question was whole blood, obtained at baseline. These receptor sequences come from an adult who was a healthcare worker with PCR-confirmed SARS-CoV-2 infection or an uninfected control (not recorded which).

On this clonotype: Possible read error: a much larger clone is one base away. The CDR3 nucleotides read TGTGCCAACAGCAGTCTAGCGGGAGGCCCCACCGGGGAGCTGTTTTTT. Translated: CANSSLAGGPTGELFF. The rearrangement uses TRBV13 and TRBJ2-2; TRBD2 matches 11 bases. The CDR3 has 16 amino acids. Germline lookup yields CDR1 PRHDT and CDR2 FYEKMQ (reference sequence).

This clonotype occurred a few times. V is TRBV20-1 and J is TRBJ2-7; no clear D. With 4 bases removed from V and 6 bases from J, the gap between germline ends came to 19 bases. Per the germline V gene, CDR1 is DFQATT and CDR2 is SNEGSKA (reference sequence). This CDR3 comprises 14 residues. The CDR3 sequence is CSATPLRFRGEQYF. The CDR3 DNA follows: TGCAGTGCTACACCCCTTCGCTTTCGTGGCGAGCAGTACTTC.

This clonotype was picked up a small number of times. V is TRBV20-1 and J is TRBJ2-7; 9 bases are a match to TRBD1. CDR1 is DFQATT, CDR2 SNEGSKA, per germline (reference sequence). V was clipped by 6 bases and J by 5 bases; unmatched bases: 8. This CDR3 is built from 13 residues. The CDR3 loop is CSAIQGANDEQYF. DNA for the CDR3: TGCAGTGCAATACAGGGGGCAAACGACGAGCAGTACTTC.

This clonotype was observed at least ten times. J is TRBJ1-1 and V is TRBV6-5, with D perhaps TRBD1 (6 bases). V gave up 2 bases and J gave up 5 bases, with 9 bases separating them. Germline CDR1 MNHEY, CDR2 SVGAGI. The CDR3 is 13 residues long. This CDR3 is CASSYRGRTEAFF. CDR3 nucleotides: TGTGCCAGCAGTTACCGGGGGCGTACTGAAGCTTTCTTT.

This sequence joins TRBV29-1 and TRBJ2-7; 7 bases fit TRBD2. The germline CDR1 and CDR2 sequences are SQVTM and ANQGSEA. V trimming: 4 bases; J trimming: 3 bases; junction bases outside the gene matches: 3. The CDR3 totals 12 residues. The CDR3 sequence: CSVAREGYEQYF. The CDR3 DNA reads TGCAGCGTTGCCAGGGAGGGCTACGAGCAGTACTTC.

This clonotype was observed a handful of times. The chain couples TRBV20-1 to TRBJ2-3; perhaps TRBD2 as D (5 bases). CDR1 and CDR2 (germline): DFQATT, SNEGSKA (reference sequence). With 0 bases removed from V and 4 bases from J, the gap between germline ends came to 8 bases. The CDR3 totals 13 residues. The chain's CDR3 is CSARDRGADTQYF. DNA of the CDR3: TGCAGTGCTAGAGATCGGGGTGCAGATACGCAGTATTTT.

The chain employs TRBV7-9 and TRBJ2-3; D might be TRBD2 (6 bases). Germline CDR1 reads SEHNR; CDR2 reads FQNEAQ (reference sequence). The CDR3 totals 15 residues. Trimming cost V 3 bases and J 0 bases, with 10 bases left between them. The CDR3 sequence is CASSFWRDSTDTQYF. The CDR3, as DNA: TGTGCCAGCAGCTTTTGGCGGGATAGCACAGATACGCAGTATTTT.

This clonotype occurred many times. The V gene is TRBV30, the J gene TRBJ2-7, with D unresolved. CDR3 length: 14 residues. Germline values: CDR1 GTSNPN, CDR2 SVGIG (reference sequence). Trimming took 3 bases from V and 4 from J, leaving 16 bases between them. Here the CDR3 reads CAWRVSRPPYEQYF. CDR3 nucleotide sequence: TGTGCCTGGAGAGTGTCAAGGCCCCCGTACGAGCAGTACTTC. Using reference TRBV30 and TRBJ2-7 for the parts outside the CDR3, the full variable domain is SQTIHQWPATLVQPVGSPLSLECTVEGTSNPNLYWYRQAAGRGLQLLFYSVGIGQISSEVPQNLSASRPQDRQFILSSKKLLLSDSGFYLCAWRVSRPPYEQYFGPGTRLTVT.

This clonotype was observed at least ten times. The gene calls are TRBV20-1 and TRBJ2-7; D is unresolved. The CDR3 covers 12 residues. V dropped 1 base and J dropped 0 bases, with 4 bases sitting between them. Germline V CDR1 and CDR2: DFQATT, SNEGSKA (reference sequence). The CDR3 protein is CSARVRSYEQYF. CDR3 nucleotide sequence: TGCAGTGCTAGAGTCCGCTCCTACGAGCAGTACTTC.